This T cell receptor (beta chain) was recovered during a study of vaccination effects on CD4 cells after COVID-19. Whole-study findings and limits: Common cold coronavirus cross-reactivity was shown by only 1 of 255 vaccine-induced clones in healthy vaccinees. Convalescent patients were scarce in the study, and it lacked early post-infection timepoints.

Profiled with immunoSEQ multiplex PCR; TCRdb holds only in-frame clones, not every one. Here the sample spans about 41,000 clones, roughly 70% being singletons. V gave up 2 bases and J gave up 0 bases, with 8 bases separating them. The germline gives CDR1 MNHEY, CDR2 SVGEGT. There are 15 residues in the CDR3. Worth noting for this clone: What it recognizes is unknown.

After expansion with viral peptide pools in the ViraFEST assay, antigen-specific CD4+ T cells were sequenced. At the end of about ten days of culture, CD4+ T cells were isolated. Vaccine recipients had no previous SARS-CoV-2 infection; their nucleocapsid antibodies were negative. Approximately 2 million PBMC were seeded per well and grown in the presence of 9 to 10 IU/ml IL-2 and 8.5 to 10 ug/ml peptides. Source: CD4+ T cells from PBMCs cultured with HCoV-OC43 spike peptides, taken before COVID-19 vaccination. Subset: HCoV-OC43 spike overlapping peptide pool stimulation. The sequence came from a human donor who received a COVID-19 vaccine. The J gene is TRBJ2-1, the V gene TRBV6-2 or TRBV6-3; D not resolved. The CDR3 region has the DNA TGTGCCAGCAGTTACGGTGGCGGCTCCTACAATGAGCAGTTCTTC. Residues: CASSYGGGSYNEQFF.